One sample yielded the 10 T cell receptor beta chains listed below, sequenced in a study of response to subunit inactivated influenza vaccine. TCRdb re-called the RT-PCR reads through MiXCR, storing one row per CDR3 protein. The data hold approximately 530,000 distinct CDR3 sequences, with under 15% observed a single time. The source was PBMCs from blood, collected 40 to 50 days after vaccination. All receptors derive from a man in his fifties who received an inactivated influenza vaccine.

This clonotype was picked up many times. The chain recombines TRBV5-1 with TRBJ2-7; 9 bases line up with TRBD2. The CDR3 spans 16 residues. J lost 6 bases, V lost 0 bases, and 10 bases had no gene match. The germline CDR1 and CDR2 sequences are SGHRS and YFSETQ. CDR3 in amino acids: CASSLDARLAEGEQYF. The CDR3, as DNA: TGCGCCAGCAGCTTGGACGCGAGACTAGCGGAGGGCGAGCAGTACTTC.

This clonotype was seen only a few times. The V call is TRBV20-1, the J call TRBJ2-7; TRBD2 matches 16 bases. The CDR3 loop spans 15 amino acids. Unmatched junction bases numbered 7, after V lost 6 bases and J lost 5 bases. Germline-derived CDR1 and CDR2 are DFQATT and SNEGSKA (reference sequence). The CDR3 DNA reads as TGCAGTGCCGGGACTAGCGGGAGGGCCCAGAACGAGCAGTACTTC. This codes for CSAGTSGRAQNEQYF.

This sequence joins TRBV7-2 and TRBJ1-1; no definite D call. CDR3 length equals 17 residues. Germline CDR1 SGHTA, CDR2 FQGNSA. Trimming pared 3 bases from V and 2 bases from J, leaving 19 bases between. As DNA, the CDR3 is TGTGCCAGCAGCTTGGTTCGAATAGGGCGGAACAACACTGAAGCTTTCTTT. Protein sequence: CASSLVRIGRNNTEAFF.

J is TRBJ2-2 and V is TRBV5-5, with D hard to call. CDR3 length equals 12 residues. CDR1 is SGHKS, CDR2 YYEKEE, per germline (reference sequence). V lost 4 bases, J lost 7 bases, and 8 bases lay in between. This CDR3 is CASSAINGELFF. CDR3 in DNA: TGTGCCAGCAGCGCGATTAACGGGGAGCTGTTTTTT.

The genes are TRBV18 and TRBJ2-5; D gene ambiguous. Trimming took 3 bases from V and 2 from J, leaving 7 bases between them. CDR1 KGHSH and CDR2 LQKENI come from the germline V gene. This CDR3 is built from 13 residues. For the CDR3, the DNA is TGTGCCAGCTCACCCTCGATACAAGAGACCCAGTACTTC. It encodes CASSPSIQETQYF.

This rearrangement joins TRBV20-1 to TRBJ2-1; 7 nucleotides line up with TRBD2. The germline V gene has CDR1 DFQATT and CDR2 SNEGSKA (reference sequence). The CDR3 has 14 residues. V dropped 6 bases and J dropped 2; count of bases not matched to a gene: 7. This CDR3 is CSAVGLAAYNEQFF. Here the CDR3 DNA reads TGCAGTGCCGTAGGGCTAGCGGCCTACAATGAGCAGTTCTTC.

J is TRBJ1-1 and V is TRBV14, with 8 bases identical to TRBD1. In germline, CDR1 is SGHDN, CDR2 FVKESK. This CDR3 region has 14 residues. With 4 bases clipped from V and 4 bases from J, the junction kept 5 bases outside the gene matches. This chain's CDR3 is CASSPNRGGTEAFF. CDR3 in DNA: TGTGCCAGCAGCCCTAACAGGGGGGGCACTGAAGCTTTCTTT.

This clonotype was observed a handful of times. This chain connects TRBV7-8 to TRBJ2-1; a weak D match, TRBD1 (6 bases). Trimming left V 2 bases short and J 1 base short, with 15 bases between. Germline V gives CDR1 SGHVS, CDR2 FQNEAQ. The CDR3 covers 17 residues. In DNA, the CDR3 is TGTGCCAGCAGCTTAAGGGCAGGGGTCGGGTCCTACAATGAGCAGTTCTTC. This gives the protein CASSLRAGVGSYNEQFF.

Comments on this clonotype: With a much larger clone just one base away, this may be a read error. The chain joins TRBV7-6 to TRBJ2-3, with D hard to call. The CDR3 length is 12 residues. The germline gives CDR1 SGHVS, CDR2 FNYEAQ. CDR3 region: CTSSPGGDTQYF. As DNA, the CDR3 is TGTACCAGCAGCCCAGGTGGCGATACGCAGTATTTT. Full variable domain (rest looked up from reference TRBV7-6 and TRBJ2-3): GAGVSQSPRYKVTKRGQDVALRCDPISGHVSLYWYRQALGQGPEFLTYFNYEAQQDKSGLPNDRFSAERPEGSISTLTIQRTEQRDSAMYRCTSSPGGDTQYFGPGTRLTVL.

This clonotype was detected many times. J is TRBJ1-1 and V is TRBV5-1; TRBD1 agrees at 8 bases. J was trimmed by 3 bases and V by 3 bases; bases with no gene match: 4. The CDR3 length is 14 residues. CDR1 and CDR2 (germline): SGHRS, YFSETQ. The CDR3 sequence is CASSSGQVYTEAFF. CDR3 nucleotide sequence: TGCGCCAGCAGCTCGGGACAGGTTTACACTGAAGCTTTCTTT.